Listed below are T cell receptor beta chains from one sample, sequenced in a study of T cells in Graves' hyperthyroidism and ophthalmopathy. TCRdb itself ran the multiplex PCR reads through MiXCR, one entry per CDR3 protein. The top ten clones hold about 12% of a sample with approximately 410,000 distinct CDR3 sequences, roughly 14% of them seen once. Material for sequencing was blood. The receptors come from a man aged 18-30 years with Graves' ophthalmopathy. The CDR3 runs from the conserved cysteine through the conserved F or W. The D gene is left open where the match is weak. Expanded clones are given a class, and other clones once, few, many or no size at all.

CDR3nt: TGTGCCAGTAGTATAGCGCGGACGGTTTGGCGAGAGACCCAGTACTTC
CDR3aa: CASSIARTVWRETQYF
v_gene: TRBV19
d_gene: NA
j_gene: TRBJ2-5
abundance: NA

CDR3nt: TGCAGTTCACAGGGACGCCGAGGCTACACCTTC
CDR3aa: CSSQGRRGYTF
v_gene: TRBV20-1
d_gene: NA
j_gene: TRBJ1-2
abundance: many

CDR3nt: TGTGCCAGCAGCTTATTTGCGGGAGTCGGCAATGAGCAGTTCTTC
CDR3aa: CASSLFAGVGNEQFF
v_gene: TRBV7-6
d_gene: TRBD2
j_gene: TRBJ2-1
abundance: many

CDR3nt: TGCAGTGCTAAGGAGGCCGGGACTAACTTTCGTGAGACCCAGTACTTC
CDR3aa: CSAKEAGTNFRETQYF
v_gene: TRBV20-1
d_gene: TRBD2
j_gene: TRBJ2-5
abundance: many

CDR3nt: TGTGCCAGCAGCAGACGTAGCAATCAGCCCCAGCATTTT
CDR3aa: CASSRRSNQPQHF
v_gene: TRBV27
d_gene: NA
j_gene: TRBJ1-5
abundance: many

CDR3nt: TGTGCCCACGGGGATAGGAATGGACCCATCTACGAGCAGTACTTC
CDR3aa: CAHGDRNGPIYEQYF
v_gene: TRBV15
d_gene: NA
j_gene: TRBJ2-7
abundance: NA

CDR3nt: TGTGCCAGCAGCTCAACAGGTTGGGGTTACAATGAGCAGTTCTTC
CDR3aa: CASSSTGWGYNEQFF
v_gene: TRBV5-6
d_gene: NA
j_gene: TRBJ2-1
abundance: NA

CDR3nt: TGCGCCAGCAGCAGGACTAGCGGGGAGAACACTGAAGCTTTCTTT
CDR3aa: CASSRTSGENTEAFF
v_gene: TRBV5-1
d_gene: NA
j_gene: TRBJ1-1
abundance: NA

CDR3nt: TGTGCTAGTGGTTTGGGACAGGGCTACGAGCAGTACTTC
CDR3aa: CASGLGQGYEQYF
v_gene: TRBV12-5
d_gene: TRBD1
j_gene: TRBJ2-7
abundance: NA

CDR3nt: TGCAGTGCTAGGCTAGGGGGCGCTGGGGCCAACGTCCTGACTTTC
CDR3aa: CSARLGGAGANVLTF
v_gene: TRBV20-1
d_gene: TRBD1
j_gene: TRBJ2-6
abundance: NA

CDR3nt: TGTGCCAGCAGCTCAAAGACAGATGCTTCCTACAATGAGCAGTTCTTC
CDR3aa: CASSSKTDASYNEQFF
v_gene: TRBV7-9
d_gene: NA
j_gene: TRBJ2-1
abundance: once

CDR3nt: TGTGCCAGCAGTGGGGGTTGGGAGCTTGGCACAGATACGCAGTATTTT
CDR3aa: CASSGGWELGTDTQYF
v_gene: TRBV5-4
d_gene: NA
j_gene: TRBJ2-3
abundance: few

CDR3nt: TGTGCCAGCAGCTCCCCAGAGGTTTCCAAATGGGAACAGCCCCAGCATTTT
CDR3aa: CASSSPEVSKWEQPQHF
v_gene: TRBV11-1
d_gene: NA
j_gene: TRBJ1-5
abundance: many

CDR3nt: TGTGCCAGCAGCCGCTCAGAGGCAGGGGGCGGACAGCCCCAGCATTTT
CDR3aa: CASSRSEAGGGQPQHF
v_gene: TRBV4-2
d_gene: TRBD1
j_gene: TRBJ1-5
abundance: many

CDR3nt: TGCGCCAGCAGAGTGGTAGGGACCCAGTACTTC
CDR3aa: CASRVVGTQYF
v_gene: TRBV5-1
d_gene: NA
j_gene: TRBJ2-5
abundance: NA

CDR3nt: TGTGCCAGCAGACCGACTAGCGGGACAACAGATACGCAGTATTTT
CDR3aa: CASRPTSGTTDTQYF
v_gene: TRBV6-1
d_gene: TRBD2
j_gene: TRBJ2-3
abundance: NA

CDR3nt: TGCGCCAGCAGCCAAACCGGGACTACAAATCAGCCCCAGCATTTT
CDR3aa: CASSQTGTTNQPQHF
v_gene: TRBV7-8
d_gene: NA
j_gene: TRBJ1-5
abundance: once

CDR3nt: TGTGCCAGCAGCCCCGGACAGAACTACGAGCAGTACTTC
CDR3aa: CASSPGQNYEQYF
v_gene: TRBV11-2
d_gene: NA
j_gene: TRBJ2-7
abundance: many

CDR3nt: TGTGCCAGCAGAATGACAGGGTCTGGAGAGCAGTACTTC
CDR3aa: CASRMTGSGEQYF
v_gene: TRBV6-1
d_gene: TRBD1
j_gene: TRBJ2-7
abundance: many

CDR3nt: TGTGCCAGCAGTTACTCCGAGCGAGAGACCCAGTACTTC
CDR3aa: CASSYSERETQYF
v_gene: TRBV6-2/TRBV6-3
d_gene: NA
j_gene: TRBJ2-5
abundance: many

CDR3nt: TGTGCCAGCAGGCGGGGGACAGGTTACAATGAGCAGTTCTTC
CDR3aa: CASRRGTGYNEQFF
v_gene: TRBV12-3/TRBV12-4
d_gene: NA
j_gene: TRBJ2-1
abundance: NA

CDR3nt: TGTGCCAGCAGTCTCCGGTTAGCGGGAGTCATAAACGAGCAGTACTTC
CDR3aa: CASSLRLAGVINEQYF
v_gene: TRBV27
d_gene: TRBD2
j_gene: TRBJ2-7
abundance: few

CDR3nt: TGCAGCGTTGAAGAATCGGGGGGGCTCTACGAGCAGTACTTC
CDR3aa: CSVEESGGLYEQYF
v_gene: TRBV29-1
d_gene: TRBD2
j_gene: TRBJ2-7
abundance: many

CDR3nt: TGCAGCGTTGACACCGGGACTAACCTCCACGAGCAGTACTTC
CDR3aa: CSVDTGTNLHEQYF
v_gene: TRBV29-1
d_gene: TRBD2
j_gene: TRBJ2-7
abundance: NA

CDR3nt: TGTGCCAGCAGACCTCCGGGACAGGGGGGAAACAGCAATCAGCCCCAGCATTTT
CDR3aa: CASRPPGQGGNSNQPQHF
v_gene: TRBV6-2/TRBV6-3
d_gene: TRBD1
j_gene: TRBJ1-5
abundance: few

CDR3nt: TGTGCCATCAGTGAGTCCCGGACAGGGTGGAATGAAAAACTGTTTTTT
CDR3aa: CAISESRTGWNEKLFF
v_gene: TRBV10-3
d_gene: TRBD1
j_gene: TRBJ1-4
abundance: few

CDR3nt: TGTGCCAGCTCACCCCGCGAAGACAGGATCACAGATACGCAGTATTTT
CDR3aa: CASSPREDRITDTQYF
v_gene: TRBV18
d_gene: NA
j_gene: TRBJ2-3
abundance: many

CDR3nt: TGTGCCAGCAGCCCCTTCGGGGGCCCAACTGAAGCTTTCTTT
CDR3aa: CASSPFGGPTEAFF
v_gene: TRBV14
d_gene: NA
j_gene: TRBJ1-1
abundance: NA

CDR3nt: TGTGCCAGCAGCAACGACAGGGAGTCGGGTCAGCCCCAGCATTTT
CDR3aa: CASSNDRESGQPQHF
v_gene: TRBV7-9
d_gene: TRBD1
j_gene: TRBJ1-5
abundance: few

CDR3nt: TGTGCCAGCAGTAGCGGGGGGGCCATAGCCGGGGAGCTGTTTTTT
CDR3aa: CASSSGGAIAGELFF
v_gene: TRBV12-3/TRBV12-4
d_gene: TRBD2
j_gene: TRBJ2-2
abundance: many

CDR3nt: TGTGCCAGCAGCGTAGGGAGCGGCTACAATGAGCAGTTCTTC
CDR3aa: CASSVGSGYNEQFF
v_gene: TRBV9
d_gene: NA
j_gene: TRBJ2-1
abundance: NA

CDR3nt: TGTGCCAGTAGTATAGGTGGAGGGGGCAACTATGGCTACACCTTC
CDR3aa: CASSIGGGGNYGYTF
v_gene: TRBV19
d_gene: TRBD1
j_gene: TRBJ1-2
abundance: NA

CDR3nt: TGTGCCAGCAGCTCTGGGACTTTCACAGATACGCAGTATTTT
CDR3aa: CASSSGTFTDTQYF
v_gene: TRBV11-2
d_gene: NA
j_gene: TRBJ2-3
abundance: many

CDR3nt: TGCAGCGTTTTAACAGGGGGCTTGGGTTTCTTT
CDR3aa: CSVLTGGLGFF
v_gene: TRBV29-1
d_gene: TRBD1
j_gene: TRBJ1-1
abundance: few